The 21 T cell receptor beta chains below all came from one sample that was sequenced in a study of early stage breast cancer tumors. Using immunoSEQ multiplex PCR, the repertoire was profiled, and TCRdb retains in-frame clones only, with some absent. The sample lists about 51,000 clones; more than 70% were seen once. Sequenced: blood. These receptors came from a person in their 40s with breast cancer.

This chain's CDR3 is CASSDGRQTHGYTF. The CDR3 region has the DNA TGTGCCAGCAGTGACGGTCGCCAGACCCATGGCTACACCTTC. The chain links TRBV6-1 to TRBJ1-2; D remains ambiguous. V was clipped by 3 bases and J by 6 bases, with 14 bases between them. Germline CDR1 reads MNHNS; CDR2 reads SASEGT. This CDR3 contains 14 residues.

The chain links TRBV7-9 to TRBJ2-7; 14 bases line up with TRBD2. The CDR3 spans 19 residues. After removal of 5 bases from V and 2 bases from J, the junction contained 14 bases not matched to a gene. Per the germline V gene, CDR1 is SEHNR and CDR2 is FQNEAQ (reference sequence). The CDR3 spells CASSPQPGLAGAVTYEQYF. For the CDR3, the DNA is TGTGCCAGCAGCCCGCAGCCGGGACTAGCGGGAGCGGTCACCTACGAGCAGTACTTC.

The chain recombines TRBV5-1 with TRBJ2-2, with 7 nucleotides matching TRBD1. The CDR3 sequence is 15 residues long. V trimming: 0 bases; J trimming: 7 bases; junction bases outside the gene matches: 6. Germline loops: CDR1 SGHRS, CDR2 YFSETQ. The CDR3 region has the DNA TGCGCCAGCAGCTTGGCCGACAGGGCAGTCGGGGAGCTGTTTTTT. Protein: CASSLADRAVGELFF.

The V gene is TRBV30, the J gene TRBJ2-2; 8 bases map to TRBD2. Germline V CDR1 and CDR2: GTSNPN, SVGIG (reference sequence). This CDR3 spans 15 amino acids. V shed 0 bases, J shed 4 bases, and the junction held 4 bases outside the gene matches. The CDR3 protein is CAWSVYSGSTGELFF. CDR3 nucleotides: TGTGCCTGGAGTGTATACAGCGGGAGCACCGGGGAGCTGTTTTTT.

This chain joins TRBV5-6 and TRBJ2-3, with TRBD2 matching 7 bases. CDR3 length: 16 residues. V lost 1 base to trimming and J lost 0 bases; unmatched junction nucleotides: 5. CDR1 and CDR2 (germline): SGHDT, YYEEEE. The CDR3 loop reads CASSLLTSASTDTQYF. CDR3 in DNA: TGTGCCAGCAGCTTGCTAACTAGCGCGAGCACAGATACGCAGTATTTT.

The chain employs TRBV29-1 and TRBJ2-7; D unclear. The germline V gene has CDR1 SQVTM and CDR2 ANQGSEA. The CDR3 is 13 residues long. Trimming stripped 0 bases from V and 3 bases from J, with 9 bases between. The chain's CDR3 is CSVEDPDRYEQYF. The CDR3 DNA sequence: TGCAGCGTTGAAGATCCGGATCGCTACGAGCAGTACTTC.

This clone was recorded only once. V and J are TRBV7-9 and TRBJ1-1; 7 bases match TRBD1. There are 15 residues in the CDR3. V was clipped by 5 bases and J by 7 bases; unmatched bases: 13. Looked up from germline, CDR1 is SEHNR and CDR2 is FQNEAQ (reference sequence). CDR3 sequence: CASSRGTVTLGEAFF. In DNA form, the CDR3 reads TGTGCCAGCAGCCGGGGGACAGTGACCCTAGGTGAAGCTTTCTTT.

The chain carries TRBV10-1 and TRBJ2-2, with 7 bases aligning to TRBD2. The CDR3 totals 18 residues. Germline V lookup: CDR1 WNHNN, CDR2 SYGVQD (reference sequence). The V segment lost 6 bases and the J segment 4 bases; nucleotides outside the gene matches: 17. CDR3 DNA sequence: TGCGCCAGCAGAAACCGCCCATGGGGGAGGGACCCCACCGGGGAGCTGTTTTTT. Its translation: CASRNRPWGRDPTGELFF.

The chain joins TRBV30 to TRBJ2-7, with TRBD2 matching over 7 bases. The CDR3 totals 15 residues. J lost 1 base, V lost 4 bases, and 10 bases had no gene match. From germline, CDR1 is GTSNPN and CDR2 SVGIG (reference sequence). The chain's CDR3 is CAWTRAGGGSYEQYF. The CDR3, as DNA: TGTGCCTGGACCCGAGCGGGCGGGGGTTCCTACGAGCAGTACTTC.

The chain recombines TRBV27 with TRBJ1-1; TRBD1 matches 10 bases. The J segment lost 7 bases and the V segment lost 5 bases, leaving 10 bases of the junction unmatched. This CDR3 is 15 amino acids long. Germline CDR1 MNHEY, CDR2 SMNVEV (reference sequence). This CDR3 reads CASSTGTGVVLEAFF. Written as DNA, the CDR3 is TGTGCCAGCAGTACCGGGACAGGGGTCGTACTTGAAGCTTTCTTT.

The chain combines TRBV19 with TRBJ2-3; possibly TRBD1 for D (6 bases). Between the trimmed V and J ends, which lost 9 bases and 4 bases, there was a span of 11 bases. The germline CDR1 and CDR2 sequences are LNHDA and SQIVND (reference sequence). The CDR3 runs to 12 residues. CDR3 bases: TGTGCCAGCAGGGGATCTGCAGATACGCAGTATTTT. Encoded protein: CASRGSADTQYF.

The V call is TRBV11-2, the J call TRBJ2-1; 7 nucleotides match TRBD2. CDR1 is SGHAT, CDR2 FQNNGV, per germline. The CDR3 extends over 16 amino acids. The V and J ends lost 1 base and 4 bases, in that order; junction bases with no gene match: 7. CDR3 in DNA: TGTGCCAGCAGCTTAGCTTCTAGCGGCCCTTACAATGAGCAGTTCTTC. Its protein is CASSLASSGPYNEQFF. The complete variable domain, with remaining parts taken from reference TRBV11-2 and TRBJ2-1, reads EAGVAQSPRYKIIEKRQSVAFWCNPISGHATLYWYQQILGQGPKLLIQFQNNGVVDDSQLPKDRFSAERLKGVDSTLKIQPAKLEDSAVYLCASSLASSGPYNEQFFGPGTRLTVL.

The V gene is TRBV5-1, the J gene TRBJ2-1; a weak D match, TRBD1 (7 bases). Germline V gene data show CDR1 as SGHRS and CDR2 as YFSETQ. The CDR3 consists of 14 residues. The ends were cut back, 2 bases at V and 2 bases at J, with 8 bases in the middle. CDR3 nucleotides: TGCGCCAGCAGCTTCAGGGGGGCCTACAATGAGCAGTTCTTC. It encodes CASSFRGAYNEQFF.

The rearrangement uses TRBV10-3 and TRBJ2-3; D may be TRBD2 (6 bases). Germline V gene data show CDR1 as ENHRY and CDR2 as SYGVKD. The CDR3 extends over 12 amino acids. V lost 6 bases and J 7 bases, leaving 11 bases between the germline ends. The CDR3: CAISLTSNTQYF. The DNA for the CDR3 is TGTGCCATCAGCCTGACTAGTAATACGCAGTATTTT.

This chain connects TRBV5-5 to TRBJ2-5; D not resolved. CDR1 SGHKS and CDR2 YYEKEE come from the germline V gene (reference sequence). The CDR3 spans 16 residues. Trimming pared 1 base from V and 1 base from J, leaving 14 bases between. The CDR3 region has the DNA TGTGCCAGCAGCTTGACGCTAGGCCACCCCCAAGAGACCCAGTACTTC. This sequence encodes CASSLTLGHPQETQYF.

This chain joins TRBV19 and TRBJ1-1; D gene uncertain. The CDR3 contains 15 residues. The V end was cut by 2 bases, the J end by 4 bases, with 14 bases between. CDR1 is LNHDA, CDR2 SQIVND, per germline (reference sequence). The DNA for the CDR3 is TGTGCCAGTAGTATAATCTGGCAGGAGTCCACTGAAGCTTTCTTT. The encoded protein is CASSIIWQESTEAFF.

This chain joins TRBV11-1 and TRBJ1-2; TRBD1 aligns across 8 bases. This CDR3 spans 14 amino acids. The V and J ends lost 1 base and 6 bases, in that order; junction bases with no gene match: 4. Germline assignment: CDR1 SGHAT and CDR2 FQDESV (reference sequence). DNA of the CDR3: TGTGCCAGCAGCTTAGACCAGGGGGCAGATGGCTACACCTTC. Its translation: CASSLDQGADGYTF. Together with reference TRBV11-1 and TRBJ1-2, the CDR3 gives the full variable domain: EAEVAQSPRYKITEKSQAVAFWCDPISGHATLYWYRQILGQGPELLVQFQDESVVDDSQLPKDRFSAERLKGVDSTLKIQPAELGDSAMYLCASSLDQGADGYTFGSGTRLTVV.

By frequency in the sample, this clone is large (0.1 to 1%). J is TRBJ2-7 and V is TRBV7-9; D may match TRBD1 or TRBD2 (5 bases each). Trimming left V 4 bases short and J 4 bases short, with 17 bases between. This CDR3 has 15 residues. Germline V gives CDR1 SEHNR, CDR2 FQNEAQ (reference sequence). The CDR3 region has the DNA TGTGCCAGCAGCTGGTGGGACGATGGGACGTACGAGCAGTACTTC. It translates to CASSWWDDGTYEQYF.

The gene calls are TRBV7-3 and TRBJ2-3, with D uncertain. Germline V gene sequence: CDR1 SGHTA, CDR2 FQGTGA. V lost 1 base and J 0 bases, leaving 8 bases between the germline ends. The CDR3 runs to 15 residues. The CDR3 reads CASSLNPTSTDTQYF. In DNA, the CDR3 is TGTGCCAGCAGCTTAAACCCGACTAGCACAGATACGCAGTATTTT.

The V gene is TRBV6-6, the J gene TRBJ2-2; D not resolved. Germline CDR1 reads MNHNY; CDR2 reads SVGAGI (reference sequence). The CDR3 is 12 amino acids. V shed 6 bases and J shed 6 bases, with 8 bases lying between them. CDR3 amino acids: CASRPPSGELFF. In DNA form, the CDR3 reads TGTGCCAGCAGACCCCCTTCCGGGGAGCTGTTTTTT.

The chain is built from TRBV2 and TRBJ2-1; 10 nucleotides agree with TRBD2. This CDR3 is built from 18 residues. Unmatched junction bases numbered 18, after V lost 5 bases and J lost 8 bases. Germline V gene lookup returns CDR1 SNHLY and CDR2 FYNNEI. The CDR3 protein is CASSTTVGASGSMYEQFF. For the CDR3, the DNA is TGTGCCAGCAGTACCACAGTCGGTGCTAGCGGGAGTATGTATGAGCAGTTCTTC.